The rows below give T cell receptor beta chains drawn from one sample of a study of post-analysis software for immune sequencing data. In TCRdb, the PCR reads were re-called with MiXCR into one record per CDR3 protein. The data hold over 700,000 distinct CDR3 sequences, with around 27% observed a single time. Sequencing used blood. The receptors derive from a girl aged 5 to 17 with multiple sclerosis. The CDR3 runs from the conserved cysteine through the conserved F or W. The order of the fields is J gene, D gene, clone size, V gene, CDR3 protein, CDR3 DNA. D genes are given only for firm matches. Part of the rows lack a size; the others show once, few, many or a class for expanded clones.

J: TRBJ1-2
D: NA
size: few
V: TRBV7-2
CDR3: CASSSDRDGNYGYTF
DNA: TGTGCCAGCAGCTCCGACCGGGACGGTAACTATGGCTACACCTTC

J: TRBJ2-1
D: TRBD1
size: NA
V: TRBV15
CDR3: CATSRDGAGGDEQFF
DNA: TGTGCCACCAGCAGAGATGGGGCAGGGGGCGATGAGCAGTTCTTC

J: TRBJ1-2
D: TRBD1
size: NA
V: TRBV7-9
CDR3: CASSLATGVGYTF
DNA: TGTGCCAGCAGCTTAGCGACAGGGGTTGGATACACCTTC

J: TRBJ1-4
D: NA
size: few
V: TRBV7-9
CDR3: CGTGGEKLFF
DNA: TGTGGCACCGGCGGTGAAAAACTGTTTTTT

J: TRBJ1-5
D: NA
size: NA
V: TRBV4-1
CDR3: CASNQEPGNSNQPQHF
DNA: TGCGCCAGCAACCAAGAACCAGGGAATAGCAATCAGCCCCAGCATTTT

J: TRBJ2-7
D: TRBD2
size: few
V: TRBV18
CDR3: CASSPTLRGESTGLADPRDEQYF
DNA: TGTGCCAGCTCACCCACCCTAAGAGGCGAGAGCACGGGACTAGCGGACCCCCGGGACGAGCAGTACTTC

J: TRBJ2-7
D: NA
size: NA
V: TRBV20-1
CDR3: CGANRDGAYEQYF
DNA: TGCGGTGCTAACCGGGACGGAGCCTACGAGCAGTACTTC

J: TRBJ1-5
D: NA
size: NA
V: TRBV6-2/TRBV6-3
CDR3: CASRGSNQPQHF
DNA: TGTGCCAGTCGGGGGAGCAATCAGCCCCAGCATTTT

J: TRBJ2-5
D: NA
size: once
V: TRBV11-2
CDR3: CASSLRPGKQETQYF
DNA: TGTGCCAGCAGCCTCCGCCCAGGCAAACAAGAGACCCAGTACTTC

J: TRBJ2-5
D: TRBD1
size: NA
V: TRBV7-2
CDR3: CASSPGGQGWETQYF
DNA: TGTGCCAGCAGCCCAGGGGGCCAGGGATGGGAGACCCAGTACTTC

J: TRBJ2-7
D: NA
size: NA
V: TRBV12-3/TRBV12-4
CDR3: CASSLGPGTGEQYF
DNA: TGTGCCAGCAGTTTAGGTCCCGGAACGGGGGAGCAGTACTTC

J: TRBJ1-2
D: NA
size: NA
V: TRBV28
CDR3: CASSRLRSTVDGYTF
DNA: TGTGCCAGCAGTCGTCTCCGATCGACAGTCGATGGCTACACCTTC

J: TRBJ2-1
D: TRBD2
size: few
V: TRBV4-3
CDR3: CASSLSGSRPREQFF
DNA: TGCGCCAGCAGCCTCAGCGGGAGCCGCCCCCGGGAGCAGTTCTTC

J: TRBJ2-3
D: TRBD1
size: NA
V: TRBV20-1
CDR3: CSAPGGGWKDTQYF
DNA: TGCAGTGCCCCAGGGGGCGGGTGGAAAGATACGCAGTATTTT

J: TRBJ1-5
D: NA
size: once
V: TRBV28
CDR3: CASSFFRGASGNQPQHF
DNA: TGTGCCAGCAGTTTTTTCAGGGGCGCTTCGGGCAATCAGCCCCAGCATTTT

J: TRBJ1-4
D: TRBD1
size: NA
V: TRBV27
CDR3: CASSRQGLDEKLFF
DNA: TGTGCCAGCAGCCGACAGGGGTTGGATGAAAAACTGTTTTTT

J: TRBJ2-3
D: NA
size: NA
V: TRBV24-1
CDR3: CATSDRTDTRYF
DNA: TGTGCCACCAGTGATCGAACAGATACGCGGTATTTT

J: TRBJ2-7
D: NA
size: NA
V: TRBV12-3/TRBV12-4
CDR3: CANSFPSYYEQYF
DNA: TGTGCCAACAGTTTCCCCAGTTACTACGAGCAGTACTTC

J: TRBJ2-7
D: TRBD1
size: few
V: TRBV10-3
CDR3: CAISLDRGAYEQYF
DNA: TGTGCCATCAGCCTAGACAGGGGTGCCTACGAGCAGTACTTC

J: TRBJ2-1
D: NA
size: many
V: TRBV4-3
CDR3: CASSQDTRRENEQFF
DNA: TGCGCCAGCAGCCAAGATACCCGCAGGGAAAATGAGCAGTTCTTC

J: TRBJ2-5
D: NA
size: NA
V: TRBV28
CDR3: CASSRVTGRQETQYF
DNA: TGTGCCAGCAGTCGCGTAACAGGGCGCCAAGAGACCCAGTACTTC

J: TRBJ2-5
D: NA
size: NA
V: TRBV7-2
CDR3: CASSLDLSEAQYF
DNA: TGTGCCAGCAGCTTAGATTTATCTGAGGCCCAGTACTTC

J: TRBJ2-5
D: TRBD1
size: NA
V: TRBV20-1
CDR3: CSATTGTGQETQYF
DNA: TGCAGTGCTACAACCGGGACAGGTCAAGAGACCCAGTACTTC

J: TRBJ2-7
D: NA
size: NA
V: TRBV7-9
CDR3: CASSRRGPQMSYEQYF
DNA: TGTGCCAGCTCTCGACGGGGGCCGCAAATGTCCTACGAGCAGTACTTC

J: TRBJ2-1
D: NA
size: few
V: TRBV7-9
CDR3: CASSDTVGLGDEQFF
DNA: TGTGCCAGCAGCGATACCGTGGGGTTGGGGGATGAGCAGTTCTTC

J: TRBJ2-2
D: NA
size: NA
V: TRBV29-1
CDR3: CSVAGHRANTGELFF
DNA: TGCAGCGTTGCCGGACACAGGGCGAACACCGGGGAGCTGTTTTTT

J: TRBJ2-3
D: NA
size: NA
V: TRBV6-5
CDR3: CASRDPLDTQYF
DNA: TGTGCCAGCAGGGACCCGCTAGATACGCAGTATTTT

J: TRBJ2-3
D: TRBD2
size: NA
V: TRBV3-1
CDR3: CASSQASRGLAGSWDTQYF
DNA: TGTGCCAGCAGCCAAGCCAGTCGGGGACTAGCGGGCTCATGGGATACGCAGTATTTT

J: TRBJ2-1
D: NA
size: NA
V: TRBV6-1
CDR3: CASSARWDGNSYNEQFF
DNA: TGTGCCAGCAGTGCCCGATGGGACGGAAACTCCTACAATGAGCAGTTCTTC

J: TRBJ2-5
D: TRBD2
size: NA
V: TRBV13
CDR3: CASSGRLAGVFQETQYF
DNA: TGTGCCAGCAGCGGAAGACTAGCGGGAGTTTTCCAAGAGACCCAGTACTTC

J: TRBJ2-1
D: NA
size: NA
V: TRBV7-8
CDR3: CASSLGAGLYYNEQFF
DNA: TGTGCCAGCAGCTTAGGGGCCGGACTTTACTACAATGAGCAGTTCTTC

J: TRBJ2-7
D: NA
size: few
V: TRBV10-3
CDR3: CAITSRGGYEQYF
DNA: TGTGCCATCACGTCCCGAGGCGGCTACGAGCAGTACTTC

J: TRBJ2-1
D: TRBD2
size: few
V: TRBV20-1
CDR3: CSASGRVLRDGEQFF
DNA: TGCAGTGCTAGCGGGAGGGTGTTGCGAGACGGTGAGCAGTTCTTC

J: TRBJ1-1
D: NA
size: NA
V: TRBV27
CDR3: CASSSHGENTEAFF
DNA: TGTGCCAGCAGTTCCCATGGGGAGAACACTGAAGCTTTCTTT

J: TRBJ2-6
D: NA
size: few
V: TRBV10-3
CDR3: CAISPRGSGASGANVLTF
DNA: TGTGCCATCAGCCCGAGGGGGTCGGGGGCCTCTGGGGCCAACGTCCTGACTTTC

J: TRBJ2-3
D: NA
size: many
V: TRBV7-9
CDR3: CASSLASTGSDQYF
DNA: TGTGCCAGCAGCTTAGCCTCAACAGGCAGTGATCAGTATTTT

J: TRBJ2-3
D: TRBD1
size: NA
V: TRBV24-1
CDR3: CATSDPSRDRGRTDTQYF
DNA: TGTGCCACCAGTGACCCATCCCGGGACAGGGGACGCACAGATACGCAGTATTTT

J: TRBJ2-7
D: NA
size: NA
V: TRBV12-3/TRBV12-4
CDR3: CASSLHSEGEQYF
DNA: TGTGCCAGCAGTTTACACTCAGAAGGCGAGCAGTACTTC

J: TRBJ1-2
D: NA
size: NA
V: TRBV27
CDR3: CASSLGQPRNYGYTF
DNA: TGTGCCAGCAGTTTAGGCCAGCCACGGAACTATGGCTACACCTTC

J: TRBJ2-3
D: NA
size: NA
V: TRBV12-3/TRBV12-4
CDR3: CASSPPIGAQYF
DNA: TGTGCCAGCAGTCCCCCGATCGGGGCGCAGTATTTT

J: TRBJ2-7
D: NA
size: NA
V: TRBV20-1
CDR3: CSAPDLAGLYEQYF
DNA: TGCAGTGCCCCAGACCTGGCGGGACTCTACGAGCAGTACTTC

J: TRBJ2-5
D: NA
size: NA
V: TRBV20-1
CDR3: CSAGQDQETQYF
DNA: TGCAGTGCTGGTCAGGATCAAGAGACCCAGTACTTC

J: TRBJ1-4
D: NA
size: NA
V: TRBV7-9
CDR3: CASSLWVEEKLFF
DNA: TGTGCCAGCAGCTTATGGGTAGAGGAAAAACTGTTTTTT

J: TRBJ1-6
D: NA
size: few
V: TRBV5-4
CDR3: CASSLGQRGSDSPLHF
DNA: TGTGCCAGCAGCTTGGGGCAGAGAGGGTCCGATTCACCCCTCCACTTT

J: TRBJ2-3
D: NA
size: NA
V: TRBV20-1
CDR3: CSASSARGSDTQYF
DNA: TGCAGTGCTAGTTCGGCCAGGGGTTCAGATACGCAGTATTTT

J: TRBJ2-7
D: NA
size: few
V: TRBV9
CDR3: CASSLDSLTYNEQYF
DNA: TGTGCCAGCAGCCTCGACTCACTCACCTACAATGAGCAGTACTTC

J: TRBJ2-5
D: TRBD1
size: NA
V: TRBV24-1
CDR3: CATESRDREETQYF
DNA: TGTGCCACCGAGTCCCGGGACAGGGAAGAGACCCAGTACTTC

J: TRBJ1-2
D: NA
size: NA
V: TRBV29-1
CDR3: CSVEEYRDSNYGYTF
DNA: TGCAGCGTTGAAGAATACAGGGACTCAAACTATGGCTACACCTTC

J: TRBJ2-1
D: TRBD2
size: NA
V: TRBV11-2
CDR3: CASGYGGSLNEQFF
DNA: TGTGCCAGCGGGTACGGGGGGTCCCTCAATGAGCAGTTCTTC

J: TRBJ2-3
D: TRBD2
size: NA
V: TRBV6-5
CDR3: CASSFLAGGGTDTQYF
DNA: TGTGCCAGCAGTTTTCTAGCGGGGGGCGGGACAGATACGCAGTATTTT

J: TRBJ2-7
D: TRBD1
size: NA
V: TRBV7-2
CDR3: CASSGGQGAIYEQYF
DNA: TGTGCCAGCAGCGGAGGACAGGGGGCGATTTACGAGCAGTACTTC

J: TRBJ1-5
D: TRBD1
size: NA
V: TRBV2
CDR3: CASRERGTGSNQPQHF
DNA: TGTGCCAGCAGGGAAAGAGGGACAGGGAGCAATCAGCCCCAGCATTTT

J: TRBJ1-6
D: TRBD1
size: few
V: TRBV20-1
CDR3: CSARGTGDNSPLHF
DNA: TGCAGTGCTAGAGGGACAGGGGATAATTCACCCCTCCACTTT